Shown below are 18 T cell receptor beta chains from a single sample sequenced in a study of blood T cells in healthy people across ages. PCR was performed a second time for roughly 6 to 12 cycles using a sample-barcoded 5' primer and a J-beta primer mix. MiXCR, run by TCRdb on the 5' RACE reads, gives a single entry per CDR3 protein. The repertoire holds roughly 1.4 million distinct CDR3 sequences, with 59% as singletons. The specimen sequenced was blood. These receptors were collected from a man aged 18-30 years in good health.

This clonotype appeared once. The chain links TRBV7-9 to TRBJ1-1; 7 bases line up with TRBD1. This CDR3 has 15 residues. Germline values: CDR1 SEHNR, CDR2 FQNEAQ (reference sequence). J was trimmed by 8 bases and V by 2 bases; bases with no gene match: 11. CDR3 nucleotides: TGTGCCAGCAGCTTACTCACAGGGACAGTCTCCGAAGCTTTCTTT. It encodes CASSLLTGTVSEAFF.

This chain links TRBV6-5 with TRBJ2-1; 8 nucleotides agree with TRBD2. The J segment lost 9 bases and the V segment lost 3 bases, leaving 16 bases of the junction unmatched. The germline V gene has CDR1 MNHEY and CDR2 SVGAGI. The CDR3 contains 17 residues. CDR3 nucleotide sequence: TGTGCCAGCAGTTATTCCTATGGTCCAGCGGGAGAGGTTGAGCAGTTCTTC. Protein product: CASSYSYGPAGEVEQFF.

The chain couples TRBV5-1 to TRBJ1-2, with 10 bases lining up with TRBD1. Germline CDR1 and CDR2: SGHRS and YFSETQ. CDR3 size: 15 residues. V lost 4 bases and J lost 8; bases outside the gene matches: 11. The chain's CDR3 is CASSLNRQGASGYTF. The DNA of the CDR3 is TGCGCCAGCAGCCTCAACAGACAGGGGGCCAGCGGCTACACCTTC.

J is TRBJ2-4 and V is TRBV28; TRBD1 matches 9 bases. Germline trimming cut 3 bases from V and 7 bases from J; bases unmatched to any gene: 7. The CDR3 contains 15 residues. The germline CDR1 and CDR2 sequences are MDHEN and SYDVKM. Here the CDR3 reads CASSFGGTGRNIQYF. The CDR3 region has the DNA TGTGCCAGCAGTTTTGGGGGGACAGGGAGGAACATTCAGTACTTC.

This clonotype was observed at least ten times. The chain combines TRBV7-9 with TRBJ1-2; no firm D call. V shed 4 bases and J shed 4 bases, with 16 bases lying between them. Per germline, CDR1 SEHNR and CDR2 FQNEAQ (reference sequence). The CDR3 is made up of 15 amino acids. CDR3 nucleotides: TGTGCCAGCAGCTCCCTCAATAGGGAGTCCTATGGCTACACCTTC. As protein: CASSSLNRESYGYTF.

The chain recombines TRBV7-9 with TRBJ1-2; D unclear. The germline CDR1 and CDR2 sequences are SEHNR and FQNEAQ (reference sequence). The CDR3 extends over 15 amino acids. V dropped 5 bases and J dropped 2 bases, with 15 bases sitting between them. CDR3 nucleotide sequence: TGTGCCAGCAGCCCGCCCGAGGCAGTGAACTATGGCTACACCTTC. Amino acid sequence: CASSPPEAVNYGYTF.

Only a few counts were recorded for this clonotype. The chain is built from TRBV2 and TRBJ2-2; 12 bases match TRBD2. The CDR3 sequence is 17 residues long. The V gene's germline CDR1 is SNHLY and CDR2 FYNNEI. Trimming took 4 bases from V and 3 from J; bases not matched to a gene: 6. Here the CDR3 reads CASSGLAGGPDTGELFF. The CDR3 nucleotides are TGTGCCAGCAGTGGGCTAGCGGGAGGGCCCGACACCGGGGAGCTGTTTTTT.

The chain has TRBV5-4 and TRBJ1-5, with D possibly being TRBD1 (5 bases). The CDR3 has 13 amino acids. CDR1 and CDR2 from the germline V gene are SGHNT and YYREEE (reference sequence). V was pared by 0 bases and J by 9 bases, with 10 bases between. The CDR3 DNA reads TGTGCCAGCAGCTTGGGGACATCACGGCCCCAGCATTTT. Protein sequence: CASSLGTSRPQHF.

The J gene is TRBJ2-1, the V gene TRBV20-1, with TRBD2 as a possible D gene (5 bases). With 5 bases removed from V and 12 bases from J, the gap between germline ends came to 11 bases. Germline V gene data show CDR1 as DFQATT and CDR2 as SNEGSKA (reference sequence). The CDR3 length is 10 residues. The CDR3 nucleotides are TGCAGTGCTGGAGGTATCGGGCAGTTCTTC. Protein product: CSAGGIGQFF.

This chain links TRBV4-2 with TRBJ2-3; D may be TRBD2 (5 bases). Trimming removed 0 bases at V and 2 bases at J, with 12 bases between. The CDR3 loop spans 16 amino acids. Germline V gene data show CDR1 as LGHNA and CDR2 as YNFKEQ. The CDR3 loop is CASSQDKAAFTDTQYF. In DNA, the CDR3 is TGTGCCAGCAGCCAAGATAAAGCGGCATTCACAGATACGCAGTATTTT.

Only a few counts were recorded for this clonotype. The V call is TRBV21-1, the J call TRBJ2-7. TRBV21-1 is a recognized pseudogene. The CDR3 has 14 amino acids. The chain's CDR3 is CASSKGGRTYEQYF. The CDR3, as DNA: TGTGCCAGCAGCAAAGGTGGACGGACCTACGAGCAGTACTTC.

This clonotype was seen more than once but under ten times. The chain employs TRBV7-2 and TRBJ2-3, with 9 bases matching TRBD2. This CDR3 spans 14 amino acids. V lost 8 bases to trimming and J lost 4 bases; unmatched junction nucleotides: 7. Germline CDR1 SGHTA, CDR2 FQGNSA. The DNA of the CDR3 is TGTGCCAGCGGTATCGGCGGGGGGGCAGATACGCAGTATTTT. It specifies CASGIGGGADTQYF.

The J gene is TRBJ1-2, the V gene TRBV20-1; 8 bases match TRBD1. CDR1 DFQATT and CDR2 SNEGSKA come from the germline V gene (reference sequence). J lost 1 base, V lost 4 bases, and 8 bases had no gene match. The CDR3 spans 15 residues. CDR3 DNA sequence: TGCAGTGCTAAGGGGGACAGGTGGTATAACTATGGCTACACCTTC. Amino acids: CSAKGDRWYNYGYTF.

V is TRBV7-9 and J is TRBJ2-1; D is ambiguous. The CDR3 consists of 14 residues. V lost 5 bases, J lost 4 bases, and 12 bases lay in between. CDR1 and CDR2 from the germline V gene are SEHNR and FQNEAQ (reference sequence). In DNA form, the CDR3 reads TGTGCCAGCAGCCAAGAAATGAGTTACAATGAGCAGTTCTTC. It encodes CASSQEMSYNEQFF.

The V gene is TRBV13, the J gene TRBJ1-2; 10 positions match TRBD1. Germline V gives CDR1 PRHDT, CDR2 FYEKMQ (reference sequence). The CDR3 runs 12 residues. The trim removed 6 bases at V and 10 bases at J, leaving 5 bases unmatched. The CDR3 DNA follows: TGTGCCAGCAGGCCCGGGACAGGGGACTACACCTTC. This encodes CASRPGTGDYTF.

The V call is TRBV14, the J call TRBJ2-7, with D perhaps TRBD2 (6 bases). The germline CDR1 and CDR2 sequences are SGHDN and FVKESK. The CDR3 is 14 amino acids. The V gene lost 4 bases and the J gene lost 0 bases, with 10 bases spanning the gap. CDR3 amino acids: CASSRLGRSYEQYF. The CDR3 DNA is TGTGCCAGCAGCCGACTAGGACGCTCCTACGAGCAGTACTTC.

In its sample, this clonotype was seen many times. The CDR3 spells CASSPGQDNRIGEQYF. The CDR3 nucleotides read TGTGCCAGCTCACCGGGACAGGATAATAGAATCGGCGAGCAGTACTTC. The V gene is TRBV18, the J gene TRBJ2-7; 8 bases fit TRBD1. The junction had 13 bases not matched to a gene; V was cut back by 3 bases and J by 6 bases. Germline CDR1 KGHSH, CDR2 LQKENI. This CDR3 is built from 16 residues.

The chain combines TRBV4-1 with TRBJ2-7, with a possible D match to TRBD2 (6 bases). The CDR3 is made up of 13 amino acids. Germline V gives CDR1 MGHRA, CDR2 YSYEKL. V gave up 4 bases and J gave up 7 bases, with 14 bases separating them. CDR3 protein: CASSLPGLEEQYF. The CDR3 DNA is TGCGCCAGCAGCCTTCCGGGACTGGAAGAGCAGTACTTC.